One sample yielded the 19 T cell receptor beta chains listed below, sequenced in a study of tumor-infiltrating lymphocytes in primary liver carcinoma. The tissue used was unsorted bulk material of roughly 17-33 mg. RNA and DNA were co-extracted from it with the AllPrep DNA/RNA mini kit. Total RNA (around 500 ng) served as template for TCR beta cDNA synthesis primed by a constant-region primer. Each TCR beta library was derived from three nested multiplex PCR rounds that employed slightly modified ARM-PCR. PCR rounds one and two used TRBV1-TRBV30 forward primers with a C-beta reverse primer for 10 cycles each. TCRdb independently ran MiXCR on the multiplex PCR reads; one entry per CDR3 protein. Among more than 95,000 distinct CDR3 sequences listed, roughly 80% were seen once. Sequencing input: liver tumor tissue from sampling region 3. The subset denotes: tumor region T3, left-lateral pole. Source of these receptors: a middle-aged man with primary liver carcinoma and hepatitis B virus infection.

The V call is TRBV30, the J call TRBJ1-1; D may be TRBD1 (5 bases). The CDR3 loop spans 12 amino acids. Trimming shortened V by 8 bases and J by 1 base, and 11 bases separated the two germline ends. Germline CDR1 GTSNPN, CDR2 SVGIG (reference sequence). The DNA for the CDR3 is TGTGCCAGACGGGGCTCGAACACTGAAGCTTTCTTT. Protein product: CARRGSNTEAFF.

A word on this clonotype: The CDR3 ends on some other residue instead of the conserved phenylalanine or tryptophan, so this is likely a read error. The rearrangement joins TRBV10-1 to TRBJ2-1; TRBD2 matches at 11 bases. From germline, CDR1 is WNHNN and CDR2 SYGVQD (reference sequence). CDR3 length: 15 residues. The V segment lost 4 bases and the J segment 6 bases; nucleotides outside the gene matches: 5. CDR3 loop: CASSVLAGAPNEQFL. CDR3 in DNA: TGCGCCAGCAGTGTACTAGCGGGAGCGCCCAATGAGCAGTTCTTA.

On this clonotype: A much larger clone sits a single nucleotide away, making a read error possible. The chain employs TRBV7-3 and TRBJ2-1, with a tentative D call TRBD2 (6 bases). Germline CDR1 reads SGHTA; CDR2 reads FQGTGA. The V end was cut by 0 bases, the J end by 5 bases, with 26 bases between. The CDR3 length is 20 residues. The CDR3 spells CASSLTSGLARGPGHNEQFF. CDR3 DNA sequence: TGTGCCAGCAGCTTAACTAGCGGTCTAGCGAGAGGGCCGGGCCACAATGAGCAGTTCTTC.

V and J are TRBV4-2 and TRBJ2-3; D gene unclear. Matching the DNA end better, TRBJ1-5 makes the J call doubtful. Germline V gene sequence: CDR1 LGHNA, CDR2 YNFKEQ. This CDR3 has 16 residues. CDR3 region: CASSQETRPRSDTQHF. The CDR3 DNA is TGTGCCAGCAGCCAAGAAACAAGGCCTAGGTCAGATACGCAGCATTTT.

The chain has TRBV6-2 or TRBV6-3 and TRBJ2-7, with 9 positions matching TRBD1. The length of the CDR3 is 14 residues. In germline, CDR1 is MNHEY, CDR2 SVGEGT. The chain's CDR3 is CGSSLRDRAHEQYF. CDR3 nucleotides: TGTGGTAGTAGCCTCCGGGACAGGGCCCACGAGCAGTACTTC.

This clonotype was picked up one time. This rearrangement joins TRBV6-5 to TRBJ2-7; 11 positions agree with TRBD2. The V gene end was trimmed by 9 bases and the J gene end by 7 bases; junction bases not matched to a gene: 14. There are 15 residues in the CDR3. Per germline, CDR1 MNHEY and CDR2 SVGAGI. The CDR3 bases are TGTGCCAGAAGGACGAAGACTAGCGGGGAAGGGGAGCAGTACGTC. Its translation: CARRTKTSGEGEQYV.

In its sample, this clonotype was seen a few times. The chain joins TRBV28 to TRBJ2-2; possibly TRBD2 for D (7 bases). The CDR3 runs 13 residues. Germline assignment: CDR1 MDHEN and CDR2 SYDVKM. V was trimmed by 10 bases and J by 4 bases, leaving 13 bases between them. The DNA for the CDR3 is TGTGCCAACAGAAGGGGGGGCACCGGGGAGCTGTTTTTT. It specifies CANRRGGTGELFF.

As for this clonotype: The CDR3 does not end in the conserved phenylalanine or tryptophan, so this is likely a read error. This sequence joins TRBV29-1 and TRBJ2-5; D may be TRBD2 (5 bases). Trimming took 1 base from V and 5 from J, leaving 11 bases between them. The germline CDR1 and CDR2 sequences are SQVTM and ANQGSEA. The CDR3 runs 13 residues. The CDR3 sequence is CSVEGGLKETQYS. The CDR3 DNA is TGCAGCGTTGAAGGCGGGCTCAAGGAGACCCAGTACTCC.

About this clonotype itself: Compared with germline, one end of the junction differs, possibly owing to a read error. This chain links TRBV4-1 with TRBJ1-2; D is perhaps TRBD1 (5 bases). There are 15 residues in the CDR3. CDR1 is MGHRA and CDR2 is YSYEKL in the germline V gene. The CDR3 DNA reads TGCGTCAGCAGCCAAACCGGGACGCAGAACTATGACTACATCTTC. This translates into CVSSQTGTQNYDYIF.

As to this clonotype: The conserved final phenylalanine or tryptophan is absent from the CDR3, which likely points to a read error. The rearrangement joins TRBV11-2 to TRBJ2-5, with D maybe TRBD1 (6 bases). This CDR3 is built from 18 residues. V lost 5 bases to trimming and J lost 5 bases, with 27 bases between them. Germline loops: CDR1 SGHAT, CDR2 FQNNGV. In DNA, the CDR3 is TGTGCCAGCAGCCCTAGATCAATCCAGGGTACAGGGCGGGAGACCCAGTACGTC. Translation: CASSPRSIQGTGRETQYV.

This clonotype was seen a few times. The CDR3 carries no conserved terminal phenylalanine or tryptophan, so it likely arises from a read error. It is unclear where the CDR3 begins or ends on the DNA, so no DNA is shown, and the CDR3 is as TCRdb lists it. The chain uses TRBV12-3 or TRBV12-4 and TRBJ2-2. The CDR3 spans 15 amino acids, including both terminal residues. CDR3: CASRLAGLNTGELFL.

CDR3 coding DNA: TGTGTCTGCCCCGGCTGGACAGGGACGGTGGATGGCTACACCTTC. It translates to CVCPGWTGTVDGYTF. The chain links TRBV30 to TRBJ1-2, with 8 bases aligning to TRBD1. Looked up from germline, CDR1 is GTSNPN and CDR2 is SVGIG (reference sequence). The CDR3 totals 15 residues.

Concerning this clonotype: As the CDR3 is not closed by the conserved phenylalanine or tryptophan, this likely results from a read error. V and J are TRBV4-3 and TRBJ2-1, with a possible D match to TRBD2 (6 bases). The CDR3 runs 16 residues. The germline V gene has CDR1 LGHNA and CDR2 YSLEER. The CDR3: CARSQFPPPAGNEQFI. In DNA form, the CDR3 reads TGCGCCAGGAGCCAATTCCCCCCCCCAGCGGGCAATGAGCAGTTCATC.

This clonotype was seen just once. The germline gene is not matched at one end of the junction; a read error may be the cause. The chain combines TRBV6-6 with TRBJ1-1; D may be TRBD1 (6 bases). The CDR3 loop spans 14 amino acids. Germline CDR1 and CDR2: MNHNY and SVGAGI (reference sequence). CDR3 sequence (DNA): TGTGCCAACAGTGGGACATGGGTAAGGACAGAAGCTTTCTTT. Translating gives CANSGTWVRTEAFF.

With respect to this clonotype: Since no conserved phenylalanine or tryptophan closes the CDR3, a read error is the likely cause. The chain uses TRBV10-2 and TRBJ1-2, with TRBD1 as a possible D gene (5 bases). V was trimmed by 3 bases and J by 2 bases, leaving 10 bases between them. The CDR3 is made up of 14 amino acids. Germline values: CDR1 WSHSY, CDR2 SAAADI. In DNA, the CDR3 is TGCGCCAGCAGTGAACAGGAGGCAAACTATGGCTACACCATC. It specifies CASSEQEANYGYTI.

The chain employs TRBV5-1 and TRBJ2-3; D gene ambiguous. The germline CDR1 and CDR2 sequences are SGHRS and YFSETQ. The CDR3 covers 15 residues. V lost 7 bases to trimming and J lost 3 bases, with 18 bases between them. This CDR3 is CASCSAESWTDTQYF. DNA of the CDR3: TGCGCCAGCTGCTCCGCCGAGAGCTGGACAGATACGCAGTATTTT.

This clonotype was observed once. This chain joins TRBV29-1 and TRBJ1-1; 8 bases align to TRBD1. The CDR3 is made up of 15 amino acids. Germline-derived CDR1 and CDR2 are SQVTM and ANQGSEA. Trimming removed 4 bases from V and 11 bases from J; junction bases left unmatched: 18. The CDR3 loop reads CSVAGGWGMNIDAFF. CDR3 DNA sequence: TGCAGCGTTGCAGGGGGCTGGGGGATGAATATTGATGCTTTCTTT.

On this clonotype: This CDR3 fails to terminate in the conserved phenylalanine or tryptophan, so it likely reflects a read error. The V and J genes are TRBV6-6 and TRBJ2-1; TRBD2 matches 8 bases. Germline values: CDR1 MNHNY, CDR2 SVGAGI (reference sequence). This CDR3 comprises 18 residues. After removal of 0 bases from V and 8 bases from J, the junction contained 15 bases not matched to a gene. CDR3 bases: TGTGCCAGCAGTTACTCGATTTGGTGGACTAGCCGGCAGGATGAGCAGTTCTGC. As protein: CASSYSIWWTSRQDEQFC.

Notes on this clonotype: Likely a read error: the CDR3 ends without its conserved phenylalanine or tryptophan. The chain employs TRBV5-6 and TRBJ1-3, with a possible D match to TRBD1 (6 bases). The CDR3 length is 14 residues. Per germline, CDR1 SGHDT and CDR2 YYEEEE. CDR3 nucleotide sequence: TGTGCCAACAGCCCGGACAGCTCTGGAAACACCATATATTCT. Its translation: CANSPDSSGNTIYS.